The entry that follows covers one T cell receptor beta chain sequence. Its antigen is not yet known. Within one base of it there is no much larger clone, and no base qualities were kept. TCRbeta CDR3 regions were amplified from genomic DNA using the immunoSEQ Assay, a bias-controlled multiplex PCR. The authors' analysis ran thus. The number of nucleated cells in each sample was estimated by amplification of reference gene primers within the assay. Sequence reads were collapsed and filtered to measure the absolute abundance of every unique TCRbeta CDR3 rearrangement. Productive Simpson clonality was computed per sample as the square root of Simpson's diversity index over productive rearrangements. Sourced from immuneACCESS, this table was stored by TCRdb with only in-frame sequences that have V and J called. A share of the clones is absent; for the studies checked, an unresolved V gene accounts for under half, and the remainder has no known explanation. V and J calls and clone size are those listed in that table; D and trimming were worked out from the DNA. The sample profile shows about 220,000 clones; over 75% of them were found once. The ten largest clones capture 3% to 4% of the sample.

This sample is drawn from a study of blood T cell repertoires in COVID-19 (dated by TCRdb to the early 2020s). General notes on the study: Samples from collaborators originated in the United States, Italy and Spain and spanned both the acute and convalescent phases of COVID-19. HLA class I and class II types, where available, came from metadata supplied by the sample provider rather than from assay-based typing. Subjects who had been exposed to COVID-19, were actively infected with it, or had recovered from it provided the deeply sampled blood TCRbeta repertoires that made up the dataset. Sample metadata almost always included a de-identified subject ID, COVID-19 status, age in years and sex. The repertoires were released in a freely available public database meant as a resource for research on the immune response to SARS-CoV-2. The material from the prospective study consisted of cDNA or gDNA derived from T cells, B-cell-depleted T cells, or PBMCs. The samples were drawn from the first 160 participants of the ongoing ImmuneRACE study and from 1,254 subjects provided by 6 global collaborators. The full study reports these points: The amount of clinical and demographic metadata varied by source and participant and was provided uncurated.

Enrolling through a virtual design, the prospective study's participants ranged in age from roughly 18 to 95 years and lived across more than 20 United States geographic areas. To assign participants to cohorts, the prospective study relied on clinical history that participants themselves reported in a screening survey and a study questionnaire. In the prospective study, mobile phlebotomists collected whole blood, serum and a nasopharyngeal or oropharyngeal swab from each participant. Prospective study participants could optionally give additional blood draws and questionnaires over an approximately 2-month period. Prospective study blood samples were shipped either frozen or at room temperature before DNA extraction. The junction carries 9 bases between V and J, which are trimmed by 8 bases and 7 bases respectively. The germline V gene gives CDR1 as MDHEN and CDR2 as SYDVKM. The CDR3, from cysteine to phenylalanine, totals 12 residues. Just the 36-base CDR3 DNA is kept, in frame starting at base 1.

This receptor chain uses TRBV28 and TRBJ1-6, with the D gene not confidently named. The sequence was obtained from a woman aged 18 to 35 in a cohort exposed to, infected with or recovered from COVID-19 (not recorded which). Sequenced material: PBMCs or T cells enriched from blood (not recorded which). The DNA reads as follows: TGTGCCAGCGTAGGCGGAAATTCACCCCTCCACTTT. Its translation reads: CASVGGNSPLHF.